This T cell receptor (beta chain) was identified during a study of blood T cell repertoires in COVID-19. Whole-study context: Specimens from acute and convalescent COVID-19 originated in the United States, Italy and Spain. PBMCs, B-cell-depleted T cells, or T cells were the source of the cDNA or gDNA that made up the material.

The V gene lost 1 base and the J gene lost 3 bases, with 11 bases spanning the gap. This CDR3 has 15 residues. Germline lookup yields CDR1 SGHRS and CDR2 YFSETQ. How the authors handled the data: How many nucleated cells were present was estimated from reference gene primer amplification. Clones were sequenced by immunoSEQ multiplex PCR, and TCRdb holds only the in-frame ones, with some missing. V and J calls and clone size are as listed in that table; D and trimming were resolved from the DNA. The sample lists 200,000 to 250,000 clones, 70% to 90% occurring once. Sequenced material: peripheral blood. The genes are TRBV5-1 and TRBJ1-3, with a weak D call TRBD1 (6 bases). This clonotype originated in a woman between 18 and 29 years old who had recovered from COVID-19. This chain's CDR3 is CASSLNTGSGNTIYF. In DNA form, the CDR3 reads TGCGCCAGCAGCTTGAATACAGGGAGTGGAAACACCATATATTTT.